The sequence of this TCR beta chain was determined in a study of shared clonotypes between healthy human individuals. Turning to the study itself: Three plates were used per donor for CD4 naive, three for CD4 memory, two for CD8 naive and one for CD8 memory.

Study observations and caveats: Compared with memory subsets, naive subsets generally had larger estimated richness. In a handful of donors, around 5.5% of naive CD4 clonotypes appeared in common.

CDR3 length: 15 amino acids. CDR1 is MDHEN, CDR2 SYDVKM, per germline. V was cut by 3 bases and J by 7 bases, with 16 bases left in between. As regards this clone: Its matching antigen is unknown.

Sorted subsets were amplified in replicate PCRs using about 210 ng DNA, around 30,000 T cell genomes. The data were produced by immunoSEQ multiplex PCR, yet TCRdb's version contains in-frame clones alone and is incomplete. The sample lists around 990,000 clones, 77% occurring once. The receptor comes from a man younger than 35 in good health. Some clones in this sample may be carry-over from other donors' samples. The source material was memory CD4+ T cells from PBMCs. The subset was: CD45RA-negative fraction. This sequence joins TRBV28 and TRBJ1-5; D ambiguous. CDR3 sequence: CASSLDPGSGQPQHF. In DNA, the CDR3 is TGTGCCAGCAGTTTGGATCCTGGCAGCGGCCAGCCCCAGCATTTT.